Listed here are 3 T cell receptor beta chains from one sample, sequenced in a study of regulatory T cells in long-lasting Graves disease. Time point reported: newly diagnosed GD, antithyroid drugs for less than 3 months. Construction of the TCR library relied on RNA isolated from PBMCs. CDR3-region Arm-PCR and iRepertoire HTBI primers produced the TCR beta libraries. TCRdb analysed the multiplex PCR reads with MiXCR anew, one entry per CDR3 protein. Here the sample spans some 250,000 distinct CDR3 sequences, around 20% being singletons. The specimen comprised peripheral blood mononuclear cells (PBMCs), sampled at new diagnosis, from a patient treated with antithyroid drugs. The receptors derive from a female donor with Graves disease.

The gene calls are TRBV27 and TRBJ2-5; TRBD2 might be the D (6 bases). The germline V gene has CDR1 MNHEY and CDR2 SMNVEV (reference sequence). The ends were cut back, 5 bases at V and 4 bases at J, with 20 bases in the middle. This CDR3 contains 16 residues. CDR3 coding DNA: TGTGCCAGCAGTATTACCGGGACTGCGAACCGAGAGACCCAGTACTTC. As protein: CASSITGTANRETQYF.

Regarding this clonotype: A much more abundant neighbour one base away suggests this may be a read error. The chain combines TRBV7-8 with TRBJ2-1; 8 nucleotides align to TRBD1. The CDR3 runs 14 residues. The J segment lost 8 bases and the V segment lost 6 bases, leaving 9 bases of the junction unmatched. Germline V gene sequence: CDR1 SGHVS, CDR2 FQNEAQ. The CDR3 DNA reads as TGTGCCAGCAGACCGGAACAGGGGGAACATGAGCAGTTCTTC. Its protein product is CASRPEQGEHEQFF.

This clonotype showed up many times. The CDR3 reads CASSPPGDKNIQYF. In nucleotides, the CDR3 is TGTGCCAGCTCACCCCCCGGGGACAAAAACATTCAGTACTTC. The V gene is TRBV18, the J gene TRBJ2-4; a possible D gene is TRBD2 (5 bases). V was trimmed by 3 bases and J by 3 bases, leaving 9 bases between them. The CDR3 runs to 14 residues. Germline CDR1 and CDR2: KGHSH and LQKENI.